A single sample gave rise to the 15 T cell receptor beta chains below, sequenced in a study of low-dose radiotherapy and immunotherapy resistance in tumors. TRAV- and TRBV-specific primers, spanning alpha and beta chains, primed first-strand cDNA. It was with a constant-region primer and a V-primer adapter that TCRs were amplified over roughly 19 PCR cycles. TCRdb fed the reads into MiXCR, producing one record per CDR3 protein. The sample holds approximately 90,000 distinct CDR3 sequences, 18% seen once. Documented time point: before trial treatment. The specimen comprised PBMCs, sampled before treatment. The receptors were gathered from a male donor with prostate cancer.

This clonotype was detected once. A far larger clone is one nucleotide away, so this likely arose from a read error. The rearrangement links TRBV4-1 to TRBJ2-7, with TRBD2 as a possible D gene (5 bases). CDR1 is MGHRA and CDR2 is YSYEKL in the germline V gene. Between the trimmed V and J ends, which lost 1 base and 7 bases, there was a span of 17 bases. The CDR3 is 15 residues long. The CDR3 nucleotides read TGCGCCAGCAGCCAAGTTCCGGGGTCAAACAATGAGCAGTACTTC. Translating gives CASSQVPGSNNEQYF.

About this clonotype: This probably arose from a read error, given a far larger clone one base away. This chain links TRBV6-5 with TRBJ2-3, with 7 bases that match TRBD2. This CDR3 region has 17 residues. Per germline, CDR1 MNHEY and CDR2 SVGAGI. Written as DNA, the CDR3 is TGTGCCAGCAGCTCCCTTGCTTGGGCGACTAGCAGAGATACGCAGTATTTT. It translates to CASSSLAWATSRDTQYF.

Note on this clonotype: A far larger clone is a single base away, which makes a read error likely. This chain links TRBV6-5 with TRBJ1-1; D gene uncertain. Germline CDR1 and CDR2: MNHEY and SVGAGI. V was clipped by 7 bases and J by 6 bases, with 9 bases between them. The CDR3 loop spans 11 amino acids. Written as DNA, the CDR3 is TGTGCCAGCACAGACCACGCTGAAGCTTTCTTT. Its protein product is CASTDHAEAFF.

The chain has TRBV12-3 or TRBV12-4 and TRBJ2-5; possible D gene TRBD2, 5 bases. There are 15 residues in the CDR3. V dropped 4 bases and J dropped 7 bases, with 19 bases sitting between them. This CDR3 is CASSSNEGAAGTQYF. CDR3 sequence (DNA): TGTGCCAGCAGTTCGAATGAGGGAGCCGCGGGGACCCAGTACTTC.

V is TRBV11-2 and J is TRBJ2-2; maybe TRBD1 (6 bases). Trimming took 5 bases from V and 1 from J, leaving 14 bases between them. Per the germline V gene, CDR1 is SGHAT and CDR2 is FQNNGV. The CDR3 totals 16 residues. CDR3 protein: CASSTNPDRNTGELFF. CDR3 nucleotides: TGTGCCAGCAGCACAAATCCGGACAGGAACACCGGGGAGCTGTTTTTT.

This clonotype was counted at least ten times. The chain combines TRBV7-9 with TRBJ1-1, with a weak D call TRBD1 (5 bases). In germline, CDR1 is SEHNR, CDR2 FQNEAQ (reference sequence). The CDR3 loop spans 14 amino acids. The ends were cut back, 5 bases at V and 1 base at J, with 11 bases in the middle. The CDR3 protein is CASSRIGGNTEAFF. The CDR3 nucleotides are TGTGCCAGCAGCCGAATCGGGGGGAACACTGAAGCTTTCTTT.

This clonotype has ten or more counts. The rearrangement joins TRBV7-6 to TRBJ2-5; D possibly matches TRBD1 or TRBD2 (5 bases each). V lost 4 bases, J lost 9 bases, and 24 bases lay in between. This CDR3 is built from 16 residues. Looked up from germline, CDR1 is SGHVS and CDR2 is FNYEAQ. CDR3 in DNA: TGTGCCAGCAGCTCCACGATGACCGGGACGACTTCGGCCCAGTACTTC. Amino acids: CASSSTMTGTTSAQYF.

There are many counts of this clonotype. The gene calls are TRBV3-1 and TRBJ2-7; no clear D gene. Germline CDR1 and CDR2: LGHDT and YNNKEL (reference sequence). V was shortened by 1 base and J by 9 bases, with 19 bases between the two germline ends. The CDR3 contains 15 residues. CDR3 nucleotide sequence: TGTGCCAGCAGCCAAGGGTTACCACCAGAGATGAGGCAGTACTTC. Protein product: CASSQGLPPEMRQYF.

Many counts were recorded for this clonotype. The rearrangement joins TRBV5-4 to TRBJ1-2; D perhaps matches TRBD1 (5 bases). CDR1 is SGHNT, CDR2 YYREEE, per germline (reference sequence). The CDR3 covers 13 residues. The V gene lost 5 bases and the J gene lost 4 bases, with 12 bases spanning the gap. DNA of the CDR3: TGTGCCAGCAGTCTGTGGGGGTCCTATGGCTACACCTTC. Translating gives CASSLWGSYGYTF. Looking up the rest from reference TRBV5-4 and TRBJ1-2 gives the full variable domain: ETGVTQSPTHLIKTRGQQVTLRCSSQSGHNTVSWYQQALGQGPQFIFQYYREEENGRGNFPPRFSGLQFPNYSSELNVNALELDDSALYLCASSLWGSYGYTFGSGTRLTVV.

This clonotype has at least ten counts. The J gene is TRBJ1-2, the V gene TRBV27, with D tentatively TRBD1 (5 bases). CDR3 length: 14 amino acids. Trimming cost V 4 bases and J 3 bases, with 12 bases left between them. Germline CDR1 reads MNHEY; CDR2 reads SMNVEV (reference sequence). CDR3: CASSSGPHDYGYTF. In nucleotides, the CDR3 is TGTGCCAGCAGTTCGGGGCCCCACGACTATGGCTACACCTTC.

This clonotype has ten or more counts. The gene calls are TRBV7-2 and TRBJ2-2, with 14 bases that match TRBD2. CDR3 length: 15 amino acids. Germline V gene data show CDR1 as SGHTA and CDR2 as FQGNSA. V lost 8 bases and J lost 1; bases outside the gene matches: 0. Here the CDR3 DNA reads TGTGCCAGCGGGACTAGCGGGGGGAACACCGGGGAGCTGTTTTTT. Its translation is CASGTSGGNTGELFF. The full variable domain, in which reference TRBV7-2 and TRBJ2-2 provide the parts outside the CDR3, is GAGVSQSPSNKVTEKGKDVELRCDPISGHTALYWYRQSLGQGLEFLIYFQGNSAPDKSGLPSDRFSAERTGGSVSTLTIQRTQQEDSAVYLCASGTSGGNTGELFFGEGSRLTVL.

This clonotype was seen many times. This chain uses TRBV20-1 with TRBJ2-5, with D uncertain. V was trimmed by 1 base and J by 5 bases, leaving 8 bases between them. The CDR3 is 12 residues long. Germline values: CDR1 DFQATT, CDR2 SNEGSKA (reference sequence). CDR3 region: CSARAGRETQYF. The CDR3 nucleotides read TGCAGTGCTAGAGCCGGGCGGGAGACCCAGTACTTC.

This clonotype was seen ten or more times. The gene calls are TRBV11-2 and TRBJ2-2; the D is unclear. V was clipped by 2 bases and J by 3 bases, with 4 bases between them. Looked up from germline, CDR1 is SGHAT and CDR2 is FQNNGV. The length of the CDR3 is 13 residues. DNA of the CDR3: TGTGCCAGCAGCTTACACCACACCGGGGAGCTGTTTTTT. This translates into CASSLHHTGELFF.

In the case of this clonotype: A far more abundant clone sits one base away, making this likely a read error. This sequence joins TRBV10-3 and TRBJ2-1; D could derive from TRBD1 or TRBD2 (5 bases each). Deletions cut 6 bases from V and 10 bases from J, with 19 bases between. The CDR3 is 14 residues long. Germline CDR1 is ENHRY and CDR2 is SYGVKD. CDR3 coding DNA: TGTGCCATCAGAGGGGACGGCAGCTCCTACGAGCAGTTCTTC. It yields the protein CAIRGDGSSYEQFF.

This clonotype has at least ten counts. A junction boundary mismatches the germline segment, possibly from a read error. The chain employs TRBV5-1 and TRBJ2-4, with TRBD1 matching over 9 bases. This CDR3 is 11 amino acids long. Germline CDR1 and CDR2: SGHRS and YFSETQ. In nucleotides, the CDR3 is TGCGCCAGCAGTCTCGCGGGACAGGGTTGCTTC. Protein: CASSLAGQGCF.